These 13 T cell receptor beta chains originate from one sample sequenced in a study of T cell responses to AZD1222 COVID-19 vaccine. The repertoire was sequenced with immunoSEQ multiplex PCR; TCRdb's copy has only in-frame clones and lacks some. Here the sample spans tens of thousands of clones, roughly 88% being singletons. This sample comprised peripheral blood, obtained on day 0 of AZD1222 vaccination. The receptor set was obtained from an adult in good health.

The gene calls are TRBV4-1 and TRBJ2-7; 10 bases line up with TRBD2. The CDR3 loop spans 16 amino acids. CDR1 is MGHRA, CDR2 YSYEKL, per germline. V was pared by 3 bases and J by 4 bases, with 9 bases of the junction left unmatched. The CDR3 loop reads CASSQASSGRLYEQYF. In DNA, the CDR3 is TGCGCCAGCAGCCAGGCTTCTAGCGGGAGATTATACGAGCAGTACTTC.

This clone appeared a single time. This rearrangement joins TRBV12-3 or TRBV12-4 to TRBJ2-7; D not resolved. The CDR3 loop spans 11 amino acids. Between the trimmed V and J ends, which lost 2 bases and 3 bases, there was a span of 2 bases. This CDR3 is CASSLLYEQYF. In DNA form, the CDR3 reads TGTGCCAGCAGTTTACTCTACGAGCAGTACTTC.

The chain combines TRBV18 with TRBJ2-3; the D is unclear. The CDR3 spans 13 residues. The germline V and J ends were trimmed by 3 bases and 5 bases, with 9 bases remaining between them. The germline CDR1 and CDR2 sequences are KGHSH and LQKENI. The CDR3 DNA sequence: TGTGCCAGCTCACCCCCGACACTAGATACGCAGTATTTT. Translating it yields CASSPPTLDTQYF.

The chain combines TRBV5-4 with TRBJ1-3; D unresolved. V was cut by 4 bases and J by 0 bases, with 11 bases left in between. Germline CDR1 is SGHNT and CDR2 is YYREEE (reference sequence). This CDR3 region has 15 residues. CDR3 residues: CASSASGNSGNTIYF. CDR3 coding DNA: TGTGCCAGCAGCGCATCCGGAAACTCTGGAAACACCATATATTTT.

The V and J genes are TRBV19 and TRBJ2-7, with D perhaps TRBD1 (5 bases). The CDR3 extends over 15 amino acids. Germline CDR1 is LNHDA and CDR2 is SQIVND (reference sequence). The V gene lost 5 bases and the J gene lost 0 bases, with 14 bases spanning the gap. CDR3 residues: CASSPDTRSSYEQYF. In DNA form, the CDR3 reads TGTGCCAGTAGTCCGGACACGCGAAGCTCCTACGAGCAGTACTTC.

This chain joins TRBV5-1 and TRBJ1-2; D uncertain. The V gene lost 0 bases and the J gene lost 2 bases, with 5 bases spanning the gap. The CDR3 is 13 residues long. Germline-derived CDR1 and CDR2 are SGHRS and YFSETQ. The CDR3 DNA reads as TGCGCCAGCAGCTTGGGACAAAACTATGGCTACACCTTC. Translated, it gives CASSLGQNYGYTF.

The chain carries TRBV25-1 and TRBJ1-2; tentatively, D is TRBD1 (5 bases). Trimming shortened V by 3 bases and J by 10 bases, and 9 bases separated the two germline ends. Germline loops: CDR1 MGHDK, CDR2 SYGVNS. This CDR3 is built from 11 residues. The CDR3 loop is CASSDGATYTF. CDR3 nucleotides: TGTGCCAGCAGTGATGGGGCGACCTACACCTTC.

The chain uses TRBV20-1 and TRBJ2-7, with TRBD2 as a possible D gene (7 bases). The CDR3 consists of 13 residues. Trimming removed 3 bases from V and 7 bases from J, with 16 bases in between. CDR1 DFQATT and CDR2 SNEGSKA come from the germline V gene (reference sequence). Here the CDR3 reads CSASQGTNTEQYF. CDR3 sequence (DNA): TGCAGTGCTAGTCAGGGGACTAACACGGAGCAGTACTTC.

The chain employs TRBV6-2 or TRBV6-3 and TRBJ2-7, with D perhaps TRBD2 (5 bases). The CDR3 length is 13 residues. V lost 2 bases, J lost 7 bases, and 12 bases lay in between. Germline CDR1 is MNHEY and CDR2 is SVGEGT. CDR3 loop: CASSYVARGEQYF. In DNA, the CDR3 is TGTGCCAGCAGTTACGTGGCTAGAGGGGAGCAGTACTTC.

For this clone: Since a much larger clone is just one base distant, this may be a read error. The chain uses TRBV5-1 and TRBJ2-2; a possible D gene is TRBD1 (6 bases). Germline CDR1 reads SGHRS; CDR2 reads YFSETQ. Trimming pared 4 bases from V and 7 bases from J, leaving 17 bases between. This CDR3 contains 15 residues. The CDR3 loop reads CASSPGDESGGELFF. CDR3 DNA: TGCGCCAGCAGCCCAGGGGACGAGTCCGGCGGGGAGCTGTTTTTT.

This clone was recorded once. J is TRBJ2-7 and V is TRBV19; tentatively, D is TRBD1 (5 bases). The CDR3 is made up of 14 amino acids. Trimming took off 0 bases at V and 2 bases at J, with 8 bases between the two ends. Germline V gives CDR1 LNHDA, CDR2 SQIVND (reference sequence). For the CDR3, the DNA is TGTGCCAGTAGTATAGACCAGGGAACCTACGAGCAGTACTTC. Protein product: CASSIDQGTYEQYF.

J is TRBJ1-1 and V is TRBV27, with D unclear. V gave up 5 bases and J gave up 1 base, with 8 bases separating them. The CDR3 has 13 residues. Germline CDR1 and CDR2: MNHEY and SMNVEV (reference sequence). The CDR3 bases are TGTGCCAGCAGTCCCCAGGAGAACACTGAAGCTTTCTTT. This encodes CASSPQENTEAFF.

The J gene is TRBJ2-3, the V gene TRBV11-2, with 8 bases identical to TRBD2. The V segment lost 0 bases and the J segment 4 bases; nucleotides outside the gene matches: 9. Germline CDR1 reads SGHAT; CDR2 reads FQNNGV. CDR3 length: 17 residues. CDR3 bases: TGTGCCAGCAGCTTAGATTCGGAGCGGGAGCGGTCAGATACGCAGTATTTT. It codes for CASSLDSERERSDTQYF.